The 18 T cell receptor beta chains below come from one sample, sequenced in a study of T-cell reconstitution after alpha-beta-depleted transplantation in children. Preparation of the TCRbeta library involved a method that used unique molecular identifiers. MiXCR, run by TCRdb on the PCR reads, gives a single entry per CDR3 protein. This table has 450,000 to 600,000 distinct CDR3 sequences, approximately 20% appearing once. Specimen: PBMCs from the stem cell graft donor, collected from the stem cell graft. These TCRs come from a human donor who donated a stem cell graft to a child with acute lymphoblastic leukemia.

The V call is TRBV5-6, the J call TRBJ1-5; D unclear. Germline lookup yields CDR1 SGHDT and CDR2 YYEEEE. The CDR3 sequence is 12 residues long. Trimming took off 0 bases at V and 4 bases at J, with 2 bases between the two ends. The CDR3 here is CASSLVNQPQHF. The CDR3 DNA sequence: TGTGCCAGCAGCTTGGTGAATCAGCCCCAGCATTTT.

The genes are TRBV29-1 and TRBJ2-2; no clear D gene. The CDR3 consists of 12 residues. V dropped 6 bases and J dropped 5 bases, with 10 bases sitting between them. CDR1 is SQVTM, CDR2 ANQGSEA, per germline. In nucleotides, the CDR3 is TGCAGCGTCGCGACCTTTACCGGGGAGCTGTTTTTT. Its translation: CSVATFTGELFF.

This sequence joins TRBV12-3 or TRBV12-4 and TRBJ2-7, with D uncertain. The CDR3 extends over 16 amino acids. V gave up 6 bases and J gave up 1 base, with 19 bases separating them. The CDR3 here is CASSLASPWGSYEQYF. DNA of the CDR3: TGTGCCAGCAGCTTGGCCAGCCCCTGGGGTTCCTACGAGCAGTACTTC.

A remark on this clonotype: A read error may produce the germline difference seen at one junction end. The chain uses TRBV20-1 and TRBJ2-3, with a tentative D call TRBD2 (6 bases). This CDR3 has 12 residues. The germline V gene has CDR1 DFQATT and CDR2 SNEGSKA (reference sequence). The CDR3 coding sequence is TGCAGTGCTAGAGGGCCCGCGGGCGGGACGGACTTC. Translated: CSARGPAGGTDF.

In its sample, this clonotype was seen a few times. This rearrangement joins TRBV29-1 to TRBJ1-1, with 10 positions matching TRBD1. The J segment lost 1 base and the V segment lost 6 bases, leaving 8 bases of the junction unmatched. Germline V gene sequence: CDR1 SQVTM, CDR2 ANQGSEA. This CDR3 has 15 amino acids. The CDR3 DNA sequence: TGCAGCGTCACCGGGACAGGGGCTTCGAACACTGAAGCTTTCTTT. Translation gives CSVTGTGASNTEAFF.

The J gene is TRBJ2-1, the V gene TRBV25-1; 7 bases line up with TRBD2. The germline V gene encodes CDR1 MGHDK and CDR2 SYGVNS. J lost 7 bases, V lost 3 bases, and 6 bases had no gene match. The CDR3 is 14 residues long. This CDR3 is CASSDGGSWNEQFF. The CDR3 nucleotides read TGTGCCAGCAGTGATGGCGGGAGTTGGAATGAGCAGTTCTTC.

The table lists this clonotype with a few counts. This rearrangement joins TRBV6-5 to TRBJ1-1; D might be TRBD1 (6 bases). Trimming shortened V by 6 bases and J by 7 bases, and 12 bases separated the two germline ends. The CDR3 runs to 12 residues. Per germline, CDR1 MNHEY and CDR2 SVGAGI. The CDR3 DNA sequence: TGTGCCAGCAGGCGCGACAGGTTTGAAGCTTTCTTT. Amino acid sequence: CASRRDRFEAFF.

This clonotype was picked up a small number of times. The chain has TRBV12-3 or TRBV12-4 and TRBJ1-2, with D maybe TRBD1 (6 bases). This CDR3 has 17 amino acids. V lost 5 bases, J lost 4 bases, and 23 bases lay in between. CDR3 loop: CASSPQRGSQGGYGYTF. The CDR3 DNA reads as TGTGCCAGCAGTCCCCAAAGGGGGAGCCAAGGGGGCTATGGCTACACCTTC.

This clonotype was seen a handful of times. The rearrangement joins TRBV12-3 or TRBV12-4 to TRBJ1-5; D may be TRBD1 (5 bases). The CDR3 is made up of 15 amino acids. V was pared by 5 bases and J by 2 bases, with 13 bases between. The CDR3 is CASSPGPPGNQPQHF. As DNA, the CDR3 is TGTGCCAGCAGTCCGGGACCTCCGGGCAATCAGCCCCAGCATTTT.

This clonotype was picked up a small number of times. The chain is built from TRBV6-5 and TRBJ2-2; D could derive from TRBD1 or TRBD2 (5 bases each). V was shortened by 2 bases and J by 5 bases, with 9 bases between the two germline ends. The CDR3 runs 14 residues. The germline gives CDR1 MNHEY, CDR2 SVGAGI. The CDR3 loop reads CASSYTRGTGELFF. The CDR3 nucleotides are TGTGCCAGCAGTTACACGAGGGGTACCGGGGAGCTGTTTTTT.

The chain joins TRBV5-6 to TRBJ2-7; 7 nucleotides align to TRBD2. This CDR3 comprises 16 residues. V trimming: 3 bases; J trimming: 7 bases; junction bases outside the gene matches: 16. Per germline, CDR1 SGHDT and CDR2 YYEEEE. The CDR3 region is CASSSLAGTTAGEQYF. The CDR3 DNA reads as TGTGCCAGCAGCTCTTTGGCCGGGACTACGGCAGGGGAGCAGTACTTC.

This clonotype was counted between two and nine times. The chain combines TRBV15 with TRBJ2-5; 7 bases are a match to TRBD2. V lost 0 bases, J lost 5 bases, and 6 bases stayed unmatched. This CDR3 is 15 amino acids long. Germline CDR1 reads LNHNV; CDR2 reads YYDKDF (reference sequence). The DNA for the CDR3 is TGTGCCACCAGCAGAGAAGCGGGGCTACGGGAGACCCAGTACTTC. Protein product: CATSREAGLRETQYF. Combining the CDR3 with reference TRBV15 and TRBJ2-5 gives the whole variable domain DAMVIQNPRYQVTQFGKPVTLSCSQTLNHNVMYWYQQKSSQAPKLLFHYYDKDFNNEADTPDNFQSRRPNTSFCFLDIRSPGLGDTAMYLCATSREAGLRETQYFGPGTRLLVL.

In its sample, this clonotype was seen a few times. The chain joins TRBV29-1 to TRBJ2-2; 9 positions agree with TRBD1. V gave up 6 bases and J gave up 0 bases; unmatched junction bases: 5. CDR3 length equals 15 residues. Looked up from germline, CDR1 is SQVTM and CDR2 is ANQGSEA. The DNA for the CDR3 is TGCAGCGTCGTCACAGGGGGCACGAACACCGGGGAGCTGTTTTTT. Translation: CSVVTGGTNTGELFF.

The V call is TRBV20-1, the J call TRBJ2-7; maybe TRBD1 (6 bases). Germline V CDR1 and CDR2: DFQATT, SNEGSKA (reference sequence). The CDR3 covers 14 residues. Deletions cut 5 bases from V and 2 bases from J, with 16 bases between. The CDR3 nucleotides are TGCAGTGCTGCCGGCGCCAGGGGTCCCTACGAGCAGTACTTC. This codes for CSAAGARGPYEQYF.

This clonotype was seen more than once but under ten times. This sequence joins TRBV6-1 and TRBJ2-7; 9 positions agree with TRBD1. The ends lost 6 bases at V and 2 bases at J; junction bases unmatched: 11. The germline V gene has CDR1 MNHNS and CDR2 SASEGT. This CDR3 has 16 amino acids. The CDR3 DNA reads TGTGCCAGCAGCCCCGTTGGGACAGGGAAGGCCTACGAGCAGTACTTC. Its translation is CASSPVGTGKAYEQYF.

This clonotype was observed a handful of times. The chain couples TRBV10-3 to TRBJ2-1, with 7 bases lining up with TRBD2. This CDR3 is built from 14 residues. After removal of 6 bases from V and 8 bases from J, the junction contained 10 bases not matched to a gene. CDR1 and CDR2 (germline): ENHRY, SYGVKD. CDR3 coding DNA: TGTGCCATCAGGTCCAGCGGGACGGACCATGAGCAGTTCTTC. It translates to CAIRSSGTDHEQFF.

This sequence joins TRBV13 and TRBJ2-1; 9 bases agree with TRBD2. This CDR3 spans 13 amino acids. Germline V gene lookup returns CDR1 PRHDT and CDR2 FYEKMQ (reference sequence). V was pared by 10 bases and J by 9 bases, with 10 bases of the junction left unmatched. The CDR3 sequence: CATGAGGMVEQFF. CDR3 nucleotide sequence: TGTGCCACCGGGGCGGGAGGGATGGTTGAGCAGTTCTTC.

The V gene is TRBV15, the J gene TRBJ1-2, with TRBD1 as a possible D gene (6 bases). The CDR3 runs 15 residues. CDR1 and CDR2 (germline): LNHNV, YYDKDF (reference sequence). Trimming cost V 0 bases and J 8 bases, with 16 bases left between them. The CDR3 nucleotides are TGTGCCACCAGCAGAGACGATCGACAGGAACAAGGCTACACCTTC. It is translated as CATSRDDRQEQGYTF.